This TCR beta chain was sequenced for a study of blood T cell repertoires in COVID-19 (dated by TCRdb to 2020 to 2021). Looking at the study overall: The collaborator samples originated in the United States, Italy and Spain and spanned the acute and convalescent phases of COVID-19. The samples were drawn from two sources: the first 160 participants of the ongoing ImmuneRACE study, and 1,254 subjects contributed by 6 global collaborators. Deeply sampled blood TCRbeta repertoires from subjects exposed to, actively infected with, or recovered from COVID-19 were included in the dataset. A de-identified subject ID, COVID-19 status, age in years and sex were almost always included in the sample metadata. The material from the prospective study consisted of cDNA or gDNA derived from T cells, B-cell-depleted T cells, or PBMCs. Where HLA class I and class II types were available, the types were taken from metadata supplied by the sample provider, not from assay-based typing. A freely available public database, intended as a resource for researchers studying the immune response to SARS-CoV-2, is where the repertoires were released. General study outcomes and caveats: Clinical and demographic metadata were provided uncurated, with the amount varying by source and participant.

Enrolling through a virtual design, the prospective study's participants ranged in age from about 18 to 89 years and lived across about two dozen United States geographic areas. In the prospective study, cohorts were assigned on the basis of participant-reported clinical history obtained from a screening survey and a study questionnaire. Recovered participants in ImmuneRACE Cohort 3 were defined as having two consecutive negative NP/OP PCR tests, clearance from a healthcare professional, or resolution of symptoms. In the prospective study, mobile phlebotomists collected whole blood, serum and a nasopharyngeal or oropharyngeal swab from each participant. Over an approximately 2-month period, participants in the prospective study had the option of providing additional blood draws and questionnaires. Blood samples from the prospective study were shipped frozen or at room temperature prior to DNA extraction.

A word on this clone: This receptor's antigen is unknown. Nothing much larger sits one base from this clone, and base qualities are not available.

The immunoSEQ Assay, a bias-controlled multiplex PCR, was used to amplify TCRbeta CDR3 regions from genomic DNA. The source study handled its data this way. The number of nucleated cells in each sample was estimated by amplification of reference gene primers within the assay. To quantify the absolute abundance of each unique TCRbeta CDR3 rearrangement, sequence reads were collapsed and filtered. For each sample, productive Simpson clonality was calculated as the square root of Simpson's diversity index across productive rearrangements. In TCRdb, the immuneACCESS table is reduced to in-frame sequences with V and J assigned. These tables do not hold every clone; where another copy was compared, an unresolved V gene accounts for under half, and the others remain unexplained. The V and J calls and the clone size are those of that table, but D and trimming were determined from the DNA. Recorded for this sample are roughly 500,000 clones; over 75% of them occurred a single time. 1.5% to 2% of the sample is held by the ten biggest clonotypes.

The TCR comes from a middle-aged woman who had recovered from COVID-19. The sample comprised PBMCs or T cells enriched from blood (not recorded which).

The base sequence is TGTGCCAGCTCACCACCGGTTCTCCAGGGTAGGGCTAACTATGGCTACACCTTC. Its product reads: CASSPPVLQGRANYGYTF. This chain is built from TRBV18 and TRBJ1-2, with a weak D call of TRBD1 (5 bases match). At the junction V is shortened by 0 bases and J by 0 bases, with 17 bases in between. Looking up the germline V gene yields CDR1 KGHSH and CDR2 LQKENI. The CDR3 measures 18 amino acids from cysteine to phenylalanine. Only the CDR3 region is kept as DNA, spanning 54 bases read in frame from base 1.